The source of this TCR beta chain is a study of vaccination effects on CD4 cells after COVID-19 (dated 2022 in TCRdb). Concerning the study at large: In the ViraFEST assay, PBMC were stimulated with viral peptide pools, and TCR sequencing was then used to find antigen-specific CD4+ T cell clonotypes based on their expansion. Across the study, the median time from the second dose to post-vaccine sampling was 72 days (range 14 to 241). About 2.2 million PBMC per well were cultured in IMDM with 5% human AB serum, 10 IU/ml IL-2 and gentamicin, plus 10 ug/ml peptides. SARS-CoV-2 spike-specific CD4+ TCR repertoires from before and after mRNA vaccination were compared in COVID-19 convalescent patients and in infection-naive vaccine recipients. The full study included 9 to 10 COVID-19 convalescent patients and several SARS-CoV-2-naive healthy vaccine recipients. Cultures from other donors in the study were sequenced using the Oncomine TCR Beta short-read assay on an Illumina iSeq 100.

As regards this clone: The specificity of this receptor is unknown. Base qualities were left out, and no much larger clone turns up one base away.

Study-level results and caveats: Clones induced by infection and clones induced by vaccination both contracted markedly at late timepoints after vaccination, which fits with T cell responses waning over time. Only a small number of convalescent patients were included, and no early post-infection timepoints were available, which limited the study. In healthy vaccine recipients, vaccine-induced clones were almost all SARS-CoV-2 mono-reactive, with only 1 of 255 being cross-reactive with common cold coronaviruses.

After about 9 days of culture, CD4+ T cells were isolated with the EasySep CD4+ T cell isolation kit. Two doses of either the BNT162b2 or the mRNA-1273 mRNA SARS-CoV-2 vaccine were administered to participants. None of the healthy vaccine recipients had a prior SARS-CoV-2 infection, which was confirmed by nucleocapsid antibody tests that came back negative both before and after vaccination. On days 3 and 7, half of the culture medium was replaced with fresh IL-2-containing medium. Unless noted otherwise, every peptide stimulation condition was grown in triplicate wells. PBMC were separated from whole blood using Ficoll-Paque Plus gradient centrifugation and were then either cryopreserved at -140C or used fresh. The QIAamp micro DNA kit was used to extract genomic DNA from the cultured CD4+ T cells. Library preparation was by the immunoSEQ multiplex PCR assay. TCR beta CDR3 sequencing was performed on DNA from the cultured, isolated CD4+ T cells. The source study handled its data this way. Non-productive TCR sequences were discarded, and reads were trimmed to the CDR3 region, with only CDR3s of 7 or more amino acids retained. The MANAFEST web app was used to pick out antigen-specific clonotypes by comparing their expansion in peptide wells with that in reference cultures. For clones to be considered positive, expansion at FDR<0.05 versus reference and all other wells, an odds ratio above 5, and a frequency above 0.1% in two replicate wells were required. A clonotype was called cross-reactive if it was significantly expanded both in SARS-CoV-2 spike wells and in at least one common cold coronavirus spike condition. Using the stringdist R package, CDR3 similarity was measured by Levenshtein distance, and unrooted trees were constructed with ape in R 3.6.1. TCRdb holds this immuneACCESS table with in-frame rearrangements only. Some clones are missing; in checked studies, unresolved V genes explain under half, and the rest has no known cause. That table gives V, J and clone size, and the DNA gave D and trimming. This sample comprises about 57,000 clones, 78% of them detected only once. The top ten hold around 4% of the sample.

The CDR3 runs 13 residues from the cysteine to the phenylalanine. CDR3 DNA is the only sequence kept; it has 39 bases, read in frame from the first base. V is pared back by 10 bases and J by 7 bases, with 16 bases lying between the germline termini. This clonotype was obtained from a human donor who received a COVID-19 vaccine. This sequence uses TRBV12-3 or TRBV12-4 and TRBJ1-4, with a tentative D gene TRBD1 over 5 matching bases. Here the sequenced sample was CD4+ T cells from PBMCs cultured without peptide, taken after COVID-19 vaccination. In nucleotide form, the sequence is TGTGCCACCACCCGGGGGGGAGGTGAAAAACTGTTTTTT. Translated, it gives CATTRGGGEKLFF.